The 17 T cell receptor beta chains below come from one sample, sequenced in a study of T cells in Graves' hyperthyroidism and ophthalmopathy. What was amplified from RNA transcripts were TCR beta CDR3 regions. Carried out on the TCR CDR3, a first-round RT-PCR used the HTBI primer set. TCRdb re-called the multiplex PCR reads with MiXCR, one entry per CDR3 protein. Here the sample spans over 500,000 distinct CDR3 sequences, approximately 14% being singletons. Sequencing input: blood. The source of these receptors is a middle-aged woman with Graves' hyperthyroidism.

The sample holds many counts of this clonotype. This chain connects TRBV20-1 to TRBJ2-1; 9 bases fit TRBD2. Germline CDR1 and CDR2: DFQATT and SNEGSKA (reference sequence). This CDR3 comprises 16 residues. V dropped 6 bases and J dropped 7; count of bases not matched to a gene: 16. Written as DNA, the CDR3 is TGCAGTGCCCCCCCGTTTAGCGGGGGCTTTAGGAATGAGCAGTTCTTC. It yields the protein CSAPPFSGGFRNEQFF.

The rearrangement links TRBV6-5 to TRBJ1-4; D is possibly TRBD1 (5 bases). Germline CDR1 is MNHEY and CDR2 is SVGAGI. Trimming stripped 0 bases from V and 1 base from J, with 6 bases between. The CDR3 contains 15 residues. The CDR3 bases are TGTGCCAGCAGTTACTCGAGGGGAACTAATGAAAAACTGTTTTTT. The encoded protein is CASSYSRGTNEKLFF.

This clonotype was counted many times. V gene TRBV2 combines with J gene TRBJ2-2, with D perhaps TRBD2 (5 bases). Per the germline V gene, CDR1 is SNHLY and CDR2 is FYNNEI. Trimming shortened V by 2 bases and J by 7 bases, and 11 bases separated the two germline ends. This CDR3 contains 14 residues. The CDR3 loop is CASSERSDGGELFF. CDR3 DNA: TGTGCCAGCAGTGAACGTAGCGATGGCGGGGAGCTGTTTTTT.

This clonotype was recorded many times. The chain links TRBV2 to TRBJ2-3; 7 bases fit TRBD1. The CDR3 runs to 11 residues. The germline V gene encodes CDR1 SNHLY and CDR2 FYNNEI. J lost 9 bases, V lost 8 bases, and 5 bases had no gene match. This CDR3 is CASPRGITQYF. In nucleotides, the CDR3 is TGTGCCAGCCCCAGGGGGATCACGCAGTATTTT.

This clonotype has a count of ten or more. The chain links TRBV5-1 to TRBJ2-1; D remains unclear. This CDR3 contains 17 residues. Trimming pared 4 bases from V and 0 bases from J, leaving 17 bases between. The V gene's germline CDR1 is SGHRS and CDR2 YFSETQ. CDR3 amino acids: CASSPTQQQSSYNEQFF. In nucleotides, the CDR3 is TGCGCCAGCAGCCCAACTCAGCAGCAGAGCTCCTACAATGAGCAGTTCTTC.

The chain carries TRBV6-2 or TRBV6-3 and TRBJ2-7, with 11 bases fitting TRBD1. The CDR3 runs to 13 residues. Germline V gene lookup returns CDR1 MNHEY and CDR2 SVGEGT. V was pared by 2 bases and J by 6 bases, with 0 bases of the junction left unmatched. Here the CDR3 reads CASSYGTGGEQYF. CDR3 DNA sequence: TGTGCCAGCAGTTACGGGACAGGGGGCGAGCAGTACTTC.

V usage is TRBV15 and J usage is TRBJ1-6; maybe TRBD1 (5 bases). The ends were cut back, 0 bases at V and 4 bases at J, with 13 bases in the middle. The length of the CDR3 is 17 residues. The germline V gene has CDR1 LNHNV and CDR2 YYDKDF (reference sequence). The chain's CDR3 is CATSRDQGALYNSPLHF. DNA of the CDR3: TGTGCCACCAGCAGAGATCAAGGGGCTCTTTATAATTCACCCCTCCACTTT.

The sample holds many counts of this clonotype. This sequence joins TRBV20-1 and TRBJ2-3; no clear D gene. Germline CDR1 and CDR2: DFQATT and SNEGSKA (reference sequence). Trimming pared 4 bases from V and 2 bases from J, leaving 22 bases between. The CDR3 is 17 residues long. CDR3 in DNA: TGCAGTGCTACTACAACCTACTCCTTCTTTACCACAGATACGCAGTATTTT. Amino acid sequence: CSATTTYSFFTTDTQYF.

The chain links TRBV9 to TRBJ1-4, with D possibly matching TRBD1 (5 bases). The V gene's germline CDR1 is SGDLS and CDR2 YYNGEE. V was shortened by 9 bases and J by 5 bases, with 17 bases between the two germline ends. This CDR3 has 14 residues. CDR3 nucleotides: TGTGCCAACTGCCTTGGGGGTTGCAATGAAAAACTGTTTTTT. Amino acids: CANCLGGCNEKLFF.

The V gene is TRBV11-2, the J gene TRBJ2-7; 9 nucleotides line up with TRBD1. The ends lost 6 bases at V and 4 bases at J; junction bases unmatched: 13. The CDR3 extends over 16 amino acids. Germline-derived CDR1 and CDR2 are SGHAT and FQNNGV. The CDR3: CASRPGAGTGLYEQYF. The CDR3 DNA reads as TGTGCCAGCAGACCAGGGGCCGGGACAGGGCTTTACGAGCAGTACTTC. Complete variable domain (other parts from reference TRBV11-2 and TRBJ2-7): EAGVAQSPRYKIIEKRQSVAFWCNPISGHATLYWYQQILGQGPKLLIQFQNNGVVDDSQLPKDRFSAERLKGVDSTLKIQPAKLEDSAVYLCASRPGAGTGLYEQYFGPGTRLTVT.

This sequence joins TRBV20-1 and TRBJ1-5, with D uncertain. The CDR3 runs to 16 residues. The V end was cut by 0 bases, the J end by 3 bases, with 15 bases between. The germline V gene encodes CDR1 DFQATT and CDR2 SNEGSKA (reference sequence). The DNA of the CDR3 is TGCAGTGCTAGAGACTCCACTAGAAGGGACAATCAGCCCCAGCATTTT. Residues: CSARDSTRRDNQPQHF.

DNA for the CDR3: TGTGCCAGCAGTCCGATGACAGGTTGGGAGCAGTACTTC. Protein product: CASSPMTGWEQYF. The genes are TRBV27 and TRBJ2-7, with a possible D match to TRBD1 (6 bases). The CDR3 runs 13 residues. CDR1 MNHEY and CDR2 SMNVEV come from the germline V gene (reference sequence). Trimming removed 5 bases from V and 7 bases from J, with 15 bases in between.

The chain uses TRBV4-1 and TRBJ2-7, with D possibly matching TRBD2 (6 bases). CDR1 and CDR2 from the germline V gene are MGHRA and YSYEKL. The V and J ends lost 2 bases and 0 bases respectively, with 14 bases between them. The CDR3 totals 16 residues. The CDR3 coding sequence is TGCGCCAGCAGCCAACCAAACCGACTAGGCTCCTACGAGCAGTACTTC. Translating gives CASSQPNRLGSYEQYF.

This clonotype appeared a few times. V usage is TRBV6-1 and J usage is TRBJ2-1, with a weak D call TRBD2 (5 bases). The CDR3 runs 16 residues. Germline lookup yields CDR1 MNHNS and CDR2 SASEGT. Trimming removed 4 bases from V and 5 bases from J, with 18 bases in between. CDR3 coding DNA: TGTGCCAGCAGTGTCGATACTAGAAGGTTGAACAATGAGCAGTTCTTC. Amino acids: CASSVDTRRLNNEQFF.

In its sample, this clonotype was seen a few times. The rearrangement links TRBV3-1 to TRBJ2-7, with D unclear. The CDR3 has 15 residues. V was shortened by 2 bases and J by 4 bases, with 15 bases between the two germline ends. Germline lookup yields CDR1 LGHDT and CDR2 YNNKEL (reference sequence). The CDR3 DNA sequence: TGTGCCAGCAGCCAACGAGGACCTACCAAGTACGAGCAGTACTTC. Translated, it gives CASSQRGPTKYEQYF.

This clonotype was observed a handful of times. The chain has TRBV4-1 and TRBJ1-2, with 8 bases matching TRBD1. The CDR3 sequence is 16 residues long. CDR1 and CDR2 (germline): MGHRA, YSYEKL. With 2 bases clipped from V and 2 bases from J, the junction kept 7 bases outside the gene matches. In DNA, the CDR3 is TGCGCCAGCAGCCAAAGTACAGGGGGAACAAACTATGGCTACACCTTC. This gives the protein CASSQSTGGTNYGYTF.

This clonotype was detected many times. The J gene is TRBJ1-1, the V gene TRBV5-5; no clear D. CDR3 size: 14 residues. V was trimmed by 4 bases and J by 1 base, leaving 11 bases between them. Germline CDR1 and CDR2: SGHKS and YYEKEE (reference sequence). CDR3 in amino acids: CASSPMGGNTEAFF. For the CDR3, the DNA is TGTGCCAGCAGCCCCATGGGCGGGAACACTGAAGCTTTCTTT.